The 22 T cell receptor beta chains below all came from one sample that was sequenced in a study of response to subunit inactivated influenza vaccine. TCRdb called the RT-PCR reads again in MiXCR, with one record for every CDR3 protein. Among about 540,000 distinct CDR3 sequences listed, roughly 23% were seen once. These data also featured in a second study, about T cells expressing NK-cell markers. This second study notes: 5'RACE template switching built TCR beta cDNA with unique molecular identifiers.

Specimen: CD4+ T cells sorted from PBMCs, collected 11 to 12 days after vaccination. These receptors were collected from a man in his fifties or sixties who received an inactivated influenza vaccine.

The chain uses TRBV20-1 and TRBJ2-3; D is perhaps TRBD1 (6 bases). This CDR3 has 19 residues. Trimming pared 0 bases from V and 0 bases from J, leaving 22 bases between. Germline CDR1 DFQATT, CDR2 SNEGSKA (reference sequence). The DNA for the CDR3 is TGCAGTGCTAGAGACCCGGACAGTTGGGCCCAACTCAGCACAGATACGCAGTATTTT. It specifies CSARDPDSWAQLSTDTQYF.

This chain connects TRBV28 to TRBJ1-2; D possibly corresponds to TRBD1 (5 bases). CDR1 and CDR2 (germline): MDHEN, SYDVKM. This CDR3 contains 16 residues. The V gene lost 6 bases and the J gene lost 5 bases, with 22 bases spanning the gap. The CDR3: CASRSTGTGRKYGYTF. CDR3 nucleotides: TGTGCCAGCAGGTCTACCGGCACAGGACGGAAATATGGCTACACCTTC.

This clonotype has just a few counts. The chain couples TRBV7-2 to TRBJ1-5; D possibly corresponds to TRBD1 (6 bases). The V end lost 5 bases, the J end lost 11 bases, and 19 bases lay between the germline ends. The germline gives CDR1 SGHTA, CDR2 FQGNSA. The length of the CDR3 is 14 residues. Here the CDR3 DNA reads TGTGCCAGCAGCATGGGAGACAGGCCTTGGTCCCAGCATTTT. Encoded protein: CASSMGDRPWSQHF.

In its sample, this clonotype was seen a few times. The rearrangement uses TRBV14 and TRBJ2-5; unclear D gene. Trimming pared 5 bases from V and 2 bases from J, leaving 12 bases between. Looked up from germline, CDR1 is SGHDN and CDR2 is FVKESK. The CDR3 consists of 14 residues. The CDR3 region is CASSSRLPQETQYF. CDR3 nucleotides: TGTGCCAGCAGCTCCCGGCTCCCGCAAGAGACCCAGTACTTC. The variable domain in full, with the rest retrieved from reference TRBV14 and TRBJ2-5, is EAGVTQFPSHSVIEKGQTVTLRCDPISGHDNLYWYRRVMGKEIKFLLHFVKESKQDESGMPNNRFLAERTGGTYSTLKVQPAELEDSGVYFCASSSRLPQETQYFGPGTRLLVL.

This clonotype has a handful of counts. The V call is TRBV6-2 or TRBV6-3, the J call TRBJ2-7; the match to TRBD2 covers 8 bases. This CDR3 comprises 16 residues. CDR1 is MNHEY and CDR2 is SVGEGT in the germline V gene. V trimming: 8 bases; J trimming: 1 base; junction bases outside the gene matches: 13. DNA for the CDR3: TGTGCCAGCCTATCGCCCGGCGGGGGGAAATCCTACGAGCAGTACTTC. Its translation: CASLSPGGGKSYEQYF.

This chain connects TRBV6-5 to TRBJ1-1; no reliable D call. Germline CDR1 MNHEY, CDR2 SVGAGI. Trimming took 4 bases from V and 4 from J, leaving 16 bases between them. This CDR3 spans 15 amino acids. CDR3 coding DNA: TGTGCCAGCAGTTCCTCGGGCGAGCTGGGCACTGAAGCTTTCTTT. This translates into CASSSSGELGTEAFF.

The V call is TRBV5-1, the J call TRBJ2-4; the D gene could be TRBD1 or TRBD2 (5 bases each). Germline V gene data show CDR1 as SGHRS and CDR2 as YFSETQ. This CDR3 has 15 amino acids. Trimming pared 5 bases from V and 1 base from J, leaving 13 bases between. The CDR3: CASRLLEGAKNIQYF. In DNA form, the CDR3 reads TGCGCCAGCAGACTCCTAGAGGGGGCCAAAAACATTCAGTACTTC.

This clonotype was detected a few times. This chain connects TRBV7-2 to TRBJ2-7, with TRBD2 identical over 8 bases. The CDR3 covers 16 residues. The germline CDR1 and CDR2 sequences are SGHTA and FQGNSA. With 5 bases clipped from V and 2 bases from J, the junction kept 11 bases outside the gene matches. CDR3 residues: CASSPGGAGETYEQYF. The CDR3 bases are TGTGCCAGCAGCCCGGGAGGGGCGGGAGAAACCTACGAGCAGTACTTC.

The chain carries TRBV4-1 and TRBJ1-2; no reliable D call. Germline V gene lookup returns CDR1 MGHRA and CDR2 YSYEKL. The V and J ends lost 0 bases and 2 bases respectively, with 13 bases between them. CDR3 length: 16 residues. The CDR3 protein is CASSQDPVTGNYGYTF. The DNA of the CDR3 is TGCGCCAGCAGCCAAGATCCAGTGACGGGAAACTATGGCTACACCTTC.

V usage is TRBV6-1 and J usage is TRBJ2-3; TRBD2 matches 7 bases. This CDR3 region has 15 residues. With 8 bases clipped from V and 2 bases from J, the junction kept 10 bases outside the gene matches. Germline V lookup: CDR1 MNHNS, CDR2 SASEGT. DNA for the CDR3: TGTGCCAGCTCCATTGGGGGACTAACCACAGATACGCAGTATTTT. This gives the protein CASSIGGLTTDTQYF.

This clonotype was seen more than once but under ten times. The chain uses TRBV25-1 and TRBJ2-7, with D perhaps given as TRBD1 or TRBD2 (5 bases each). Germline CDR1 reads MGHDK; CDR2 reads SYGVNS. Between the trimmed V and J ends, which lost 2 bases and 7 bases, there was a span of 9 bases. This CDR3 is 12 amino acids long. CDR3 in amino acids: CASSERWGEQYF. As DNA, the CDR3 is TGTGCCAGCAGTGAAAGGTGGGGGGAGCAGTACTTC.

The chain carries TRBV18 and TRBJ2-4; TRBD2 might be the D (6 bases). V lost 2 bases and J lost 5, with 7 bases in between. This CDR3 comprises 13 residues. The germline CDR1 and CDR2 sequences are KGHSH and LQKENI. The CDR3 sequence: CASSPGLQNIQYF. The CDR3 nucleotides read TGTGCCAGCTCACCAGGACTACAAAACATTCAGTACTTC. Full variable domain (remainder filled in from reference TRBV18 and TRBJ2-4): NAGVMQNPRHLVRRRGQEARLRCSPMKGHSHVYWYRQLPEEGLKFMVYLQKENIIDESGMPKERFSAEFPKEGPSILRIQQVVRGDSAAYFCASSPGLQNIQYFGAGTRLSVL.

This clonotype has only a few counts. The CDR3: CASSQRFQGITNEKLFF. The CDR3 region has the DNA TGCGCCAGCAGCCAACGGTTTCAGGGGATTACTAATGAAAAACTGTTTTTT. The rearrangement uses TRBV4-1 and TRBJ1-4; maybe TRBD1 (6 bases). CDR3 size: 17 residues. Trimming shortened V by 2 bases and J by 2 bases, and 15 bases separated the two germline ends. Germline CDR1 reads MGHRA; CDR2 reads YSYEKL.

This clonotype was observed a handful of times. The genes are TRBV7-2 and TRBJ2-1; 7 nucleotides align to TRBD2. Germline assignment: CDR1 SGHTA and CDR2 FQGNSA. The CDR3 extends over 14 amino acids. V lost 5 bases to trimming and J lost 5 bases; unmatched junction nucleotides: 6. The CDR3 region has the DNA TGTGCCAGCAGCAGCGGGATGCGGGACAATGAGCAGTTCTTC. This gives the protein CASSSGMRDNEQFF.

The rearrangement links TRBV28 to TRBJ1-5; possible D gene TRBD1, 6 bases. CDR3 length: 14 amino acids. The V end lost 6 bases, the J end lost 7 bases, and 16 bases lay between the germline ends. The germline CDR1 and CDR2 sequences are MDHEN and SYDVKM. The CDR3 sequence is CASSQGQTIQPQHF. The CDR3 DNA reads TGTGCCAGCAGCCAAGGACAGACAATCCAGCCCCAGCATTTT.

This clonotype was observed a handful of times. V is TRBV5-1 and J is TRBJ2-7; perhaps TRBD1 as D (5 bases). This CDR3 comprises 13 residues. Trimming cost V 7 bases and J 5 bases, with 16 bases left between them. Germline V gene lookup returns CDR1 SGHRS and CDR2 YFSETQ. CDR3 sequence (DNA): TGCGCCAGCGCCGAGAGGCAGGGCCACGAGCAGTACTTC. Translating it yields CASAERQGHEQYF.

This clonotype was seen a few times. The chain combines TRBV20-1 with TRBJ2-3; D is unresolved. V was clipped by 6 bases and J by 2 bases, with 9 bases between them. The CDR3 has 12 amino acids. CDR1 and CDR2 (germline): DFQATT, SNEGSKA (reference sequence). CDR3 sequence reads: CSARHDTDTQYF. The DNA of the CDR3 is TGCAGTGCGCGCCATGACACAGATACGCAGTATTTT.

This clonotype was seen a handful of times. As DNA, the CDR3 is TGCGCCAGCAGCCAAGAAGCCGGGTTGAATGAGCAGTTCTTC. Its protein is CASSQEAGLNEQFF. The V and J genes are TRBV4-3 and TRBJ2-1; the D is unclear. The germline CDR1 and CDR2 sequences are LGHNA and YSLEER. CDR3 length: 14 residues. The V end was cut by 0 bases, the J end by 7 bases, with 10 bases between.

This clonotype was seen a handful of times. The V and J genes are TRBV10-3 and TRBJ2-1, with TRBD2 identical over 9 bases. The CDR3 length is 16 residues. The germline V gene has CDR1 ENHRY and CDR2 SYGVKD. The ends lost 3 bases at V and 7 bases at J; junction bases unmatched: 10. The CDR3 region is CAISDISRGGINEQFF. In DNA form, the CDR3 reads TGTGCCATCAGTGACATCTCGCGGGGGGGCATAAATGAGCAGTTCTTC.

There are a few counts of this clonotype. The genes are TRBV5-1 and TRBJ1-3, with D maybe TRBD1 (5 bases). Deletions cut 0 bases from V and 4 bases from J, with 8 bases between. Germline values: CDR1 SGHRS, CDR2 YFSETQ. This CDR3 is built from 14 residues. In DNA, the CDR3 is TGCGCCAGCAGCTTGGATCAGGGAGGAAACACCATATATTTT. Protein: CASSLDQGGNTIYF.

The chain combines TRBV3-1 with TRBJ2-1; 8 bases are a match to TRBD2. J lost 9 bases, V lost 4 bases, and 14 bases had no gene match. The CDR3 contains 16 residues. CDR1 is LGHDT, CDR2 YNNKEL, per germline (reference sequence). CDR3 region: CASSPIGGGARGEQFF. In DNA form, the CDR3 reads TGTGCCAGCAGCCCGATCGGGGGGGGGGCCCGAGGTGAGCAGTTCTTC.

This sequence joins TRBV20-1 and TRBJ2-1, with D perhaps TRBD2 (5 bases). Per the germline V gene, CDR1 is DFQATT and CDR2 is SNEGSKA (reference sequence). This CDR3 has 13 residues. Trimming cost V 4 bases and J 12 bases, with 19 bases left between them. Here the CDR3 DNA reads TGCAGTGCTATAACCGAGGGCCCGGCCCGGCAGTTCTTC. Its translation: CSAITEGPARQFF.